The 11 T cell receptor beta chains reported below all come from one sample, sequenced in a study of cytomegalovirus exposure and HLA in healthy donors. The PCR ran on 60 Vbeta and 13 Jbeta primers. Generated by immunoSEQ multiplex PCR, the TCRdb table keeps only in-frame clones and is missing some. Counted here are around 150,000 clones, about 76% occurring once; the ten biggest clones make up approximately 4%. Sequenced input: PBMCs. The receptors were sampled from a man between 18 and 29 years old in good health and CMV-seronegative.

The CDR3 sequence: CASYSGRQGTNTEAFF. The CDR3 DNA sequence: TGTGCCAGCTATTCGGGGCGACAGGGGACGAACACTGAAGCTTTCTTT. The V and J genes are TRBV19 and TRBJ1-1; 8 bases are a match to TRBD1. Losses at the gene ends were 9 bases for V and 1 base for J; bases not matched to a gene: 13. The CDR3 length is 16 residues. The germline V gene encodes CDR1 LNHDA and CDR2 SQIVND (reference sequence). Together with reference TRBV19 and TRBJ1-1, the CDR3 gives the full variable domain: DGGITQSPKYLFRKEGQNVTLSCEQNLNHDAMYWYRQDPGQGLRLIYYSQIVNDFQKGDIAEGYSVSREKKESFPLTVTSAQKNPTAFYLCASYSGRQGTNTEAFFGQGTRLTVV.

The chain recombines TRBV18 with TRBJ2-5, with D uncertain. Germline V CDR1 and CDR2: KGHSH, LQKENI. The length of the CDR3 is 14 residues. With 4 bases removed from V and 6 bases from J, the gap between germline ends came to 15 bases. Here the CDR3 reads CASSRRRREQTQYF. The CDR3 DNA is TGTGCCAGCTCACGCCGCCGTAGAGAGCAGACCCAGTACTTC.

The genes are TRBV20-1 and TRBJ2-5, with D possibly TRBD2 on 7 matching bases. The CDR3 has 11 amino acids. The V and J ends lost 7 bases and 5 bases respectively, with 11 bases between them. Germline V gene data show CDR1 as DFQATT and CDR2 as SNEGSKA (reference sequence). The CDR3 spells CSVGGRETQYF. For the CDR3, the DNA is TGCAGTGTGGGGGGGCGGGAGACCCAGTACTTC.

V and J are TRBV6-5 and TRBJ1-2; D unresolved. Germline assignment: CDR1 MNHEY and CDR2 SVGAGI. The germline V and J ends were trimmed by 2 bases and 0 bases, with 13 bases remaining between them. This CDR3 region has 16 residues. CDR3 in amino acids: CASSYDPQAPNYGYTF. CDR3 DNA sequence: TGTGCCAGCAGTTACGACCCCCAGGCGCCTAACTATGGCTACACCTTC.

This clone was found a few times. The chain joins TRBV6-5 to TRBJ1-1, with a possible D match to TRBD1 (5 bases). CDR1 and CDR2 (germline): MNHEY, SVGAGI. V was shortened by 2 bases and J by 0 bases, with 10 bases between the two germline ends. The CDR3 is 15 residues long. The CDR3 loop is CASSYRTGMNTEAFF. CDR3 sequence (DNA): TGTGCCAGCAGTTACAGAACAGGTATGAACACTGAAGCTTTCTTT.

The chain employs TRBV5-1 and TRBJ1-1; D ambiguous. This CDR3 comprises 13 residues. Trimming stripped 6 bases from V and 0 bases from J, with 9 bases between. Germline CDR1 and CDR2: SGHRS and YFSETQ. The CDR3 nucleotides read TGCGCCAGCAAGAGTGATTTGAACACTGAAGCTTTCTTT. Encoded protein: CASKSDLNTEAFF.

This sequence joins TRBV5-4 and TRBJ1-2, with no clear D. Trimming took off 0 bases at V and 4 bases at J, with 7 bases between the two ends. The germline V gene encodes CDR1 SGHNT and CDR2 YYREEE (reference sequence). This CDR3 region has 13 residues. The DNA of the CDR3 is TGTGCCAGCAGCTTGGGGGCTACCTATGGCTACACCTTC. This translates into CASSLGATYGYTF.

This clone was detected once. The chain uses TRBV27 and TRBJ1-5; no clear D. CDR1 and CDR2 (germline): MNHEY, SMNVEV (reference sequence). This CDR3 is 14 amino acids long. V lost 5 bases and J 4 bases, leaving 12 bases between the germline ends. CDR3 sequence reads: CASSSSNSNQPQHF. Here the CDR3 DNA reads TGTGCCAGCAGTAGTTCGAACAGTAATCAGCCCCAGCATTTT.

The J gene is TRBJ2-1, the V gene TRBV7-6; perhaps TRBD2 as D (5 bases). The V end was cut by 5 bases, the J end by 5 bases, with 13 bases between. The CDR3 has 14 amino acids. In germline, CDR1 is SGHVS, CDR2 FNYEAQ. The CDR3: CASSLGLADNEQFF. CDR3 DNA: TGTGCCAGCAGCCTCGGACTGGCAGACAATGAGCAGTTCTTC.

The chain recombines TRBV30 with TRBJ1-4, with 9 positions matching TRBD1. Germline V lookup: CDR1 GTSNPN, CDR2 SVGIG (reference sequence). The V and J ends lost 5 bases and 2 bases, in that order; junction bases with no gene match: 0. This CDR3 comprises 13 residues. The CDR3 spells CAWGTGTNEKLFF. The CDR3 DNA reads as TGTGCCTGGGGGACAGGGACTAATGAAAAACTGTTTTTT.

The rearrangement uses TRBV19 and TRBJ2-1; 9 bases match TRBD1. The CDR3 spans 15 residues. The J segment lost 7 bases and the V segment lost 1 base, leaving 5 bases of the junction unmatched. Germline V gives CDR1 LNHDA, CDR2 SQIVND (reference sequence). CDR3 DNA sequence: TGTGCCAGTAGTATAGGACAGGGGGGAAATAATGAGCAGTTCTTC. Its protein is CASSIGQGGNNEQFF. Based on the CDR3 plus reference TRBV19 and TRBJ2-1, the full variable domain is DGGITQSPKYLFRKEGQNVTLSCEQNLNHDAMYWYRQDPGQGLRLIYYSQIVNDFQKGDIAEGYSVSREKKESFPLTVTSAQKNPTAFYLCASSIGQGGNNEQFFGPGTRLTVL.